What follows is one TCR beta chain and its context. The ends were cut back, 6 bases at V and 2 bases at J, with 13 bases in the middle. The CDR3 has 14 residues. Germline V CDR1 and CDR2: LGHDT, YNNKEL (reference sequence). The data originate from a study of blood T cell repertoires in COVID-19. Repertoires were generated with immunoSEQ multiplex PCR, while TCRdb's copy carries only in-frame clones and drops some. The table shows roughly 120,000 clones, with over 70% occurring only once. The clonotype was recovered from a man in his fifties or sixties with acute or convalescent COVID-19. V gene TRBV3-1 (or the pseudogene TRBV3-2) combines with J gene TRBJ1-2; tentative D call: TRBD1 (6 bases). The specimen was peripheral blood. The CDR3 loop is CASRDGQMNYGYTF. Here the CDR3 DNA reads TGTGCCAGCAGGGACGGACAGATGAACTATGGCTACACCTTC.